This is a list of T cell receptor beta chains from one sample in a study of blood T cell repertoires in COVID-19. Measured with immunoSEQ multiplex PCR; TCRdb has only the in-frame clones, and not every one. Of about 250,000 clones in the sample, around 90% were seen once. The sequenced sample was peripheral blood. The receptors originated from a man aged 30 to 39 with COVID-19, enrolled during active disease. Both conserved end residues are part of each CDR3. Each record gives: D gene, V gene, clone size, J gene, CDR3 DNA, CDR3 protein. A D gene is named only where the DNA matches it firmly. A clone size is listed for some rows: how often the clone was seen (once, few, many), or a class if it is expanded.

.	TRBV5-1	.	TRBJ2-7	TGCGCCAGCAGCTTGGAAACAGGAACCCCCTACGAGCAGTACTTC	CASSLETGTPYEQYF
.	TRBV5-4	.	TRBJ1-1	TGTGCCAGCAGCCCCCCCGGGATCCCACGGACTGAAGCTTTCTTT	CASSPPGIPRTEAFF
TRBD2	TRBV6-5	.	TRBJ2-5	TGTGCCAGCAGCCAAGGACTAGCCGAGACCCAGTACTTC	CASSQGLAETQYF
.	TRBV29-1	once	TRBJ2-7	TGCAGCGTTTACAGGGACTACGAGCAGTACTTC	CSVYRDYEQYF
TRBD1	TRBV7-9	.	TRBJ2-7	TGTGCCAGCAGCTTAGCCGGGACAGCCTACGAGCAGTACTTC	CASSLAGTAYEQYF
.	TRBV7-2	.	TRBJ2-3	TGTGCCAGCAGCTTATTGTGGTCTGGAGGGGATACGCAGTATTTT	CASSLLWSGGDTQYF
TRBD1	TRBV18	.	TRBJ2-3	TGTGCCAGCTCTCTCGACAGGGGCACAGATACGCAGTATTTT	CASSLDRGTDTQYF
TRBD1	TRBV7-2	.	TRBJ1-1	TGTGCCAGCAGCCTCCGACAGGGGGCATGGACTGAAGCTTTCTTT	CASSLRQGAWTEAFF
.	TRBV5-4	.	TRBJ1-6	TGTGCCAGCAGCTTGAGACTCGGAAATTCACCCCTCCACTTT	CASSLRLGNSPLHF
.	TRBV6-5	.	TRBJ1-1	TGTGCCAGCAGTTACTCTCAACTGAAGAACACTGAAGCTTTCTTT	CASSYSQLKNTEAFF
TRBD1	TRBV4-1	.	TRBJ1-2	TGCGCCAGCAGCCAAAAATTGACAGGGCTCTATGGCTACACCTTC	CASSQKLTGLYGYTF
.	TRBV5-3	.	TRBJ1-5	TGTGCCAGAAGCTTGGATCAGGGGACGGTTTATAGCAATCAGCCCCAGCATTTT	CARSLDQGTVYSNQPQHF
.	TRBV19	.	TRBJ1-2	TGTGCCAGTAGCTCCGGGTCCCGAGCTAACTATGGCTACACCTTC	CASSSGSRANYGYTF
.	TRBV2	.	TRBJ2-7	TGTGCCAGCAGCCCCACGGTAAACCCCTACGAGCAGTACTTC	CASSPTVNPYEQYF
TRBD1	TRBV10-3	.	TRBJ2-5	TGTGCCACGGGACAGGGAGCAGAGACCCAGTACTTC	CATGQGAETQYF
.	TRBV11-1	.	TRBJ1-6	TGTGCCAGCAGCTTATCTCCTTTCGTAAGTCAGTCACCCCTCCACTTT	CASSLSPFVSQSPLHF
.	TRBV5-4	once	TRBJ2-1	TGTGCCAGCAGCTTAACCCGGGACTGGTACAATGAGCAGTTCTTC	CASSLTRDWYNEQFF
TRBD2	TRBV27	.	TRBJ2-3	TGTGCCAGCAGTCCTCTAGCGGGGGGCCCAACTAGCACAGATACGCAGTATTTT	CASSPLAGGPTSTDTQYF
.	TRBV6-5	.	TRBJ2-1	TGTGCCAGCAGTTATCGGGCAGGGGTCTACAATGAGCAGTTCTTC	CASSYRAGVYNEQFF
.	TRBV10-2	few	TRBJ1-3	TGCGCCAGCAGACAGGGCAGCTCTGGAAACACCATATATTTT	CASRQGSSGNTIYF
TRBD2	TRBV11-2	.	TRBJ2-5	TGTGCCAGCAGCTCGCAGGGACTAGCGGGCGGGGAGGCCCAGTACTTC	CASSSQGLAGGEAQYF
TRBD1	TRBV6-5	few	TRBJ2-7	TGTGCCAGCAAGGGGGCCGAGCAGTACTTC	CASKGAEQYF
.	TRBV10-2	once	TRBJ1-1	TGCGCCAGCCTCCCTAGGAGCAGGGAGAACACTGAAGCTTTCTTT	CASLPRSRENTEAFF
.	TRBV4-1	.	TRBJ2-7	TGCGCCAGCAGCCAAACCGGGGTAATTGACGAGCAGTACTTC	CASSQTGVIDEQYF
.	TRBV5-6	.	TRBJ1-2	TGTGCCAGCAGCGCGCCAAGACGGACAGTATCATATGGCTACACCTTC	CASSAPRRTVSYGYTF
.	TRBV4-1	.	TRBJ1-3	TGCGCCAGCAGCCAAGAAGCCCAAGCGAACACCATATATTTT	CASSQEAQANTIYF
TRBD1	TRBV12-5	.	TRBJ2-5	TGTGCTAGTGGTTTGGGGACAGGGGGCTTGCCCCAGTACTTC	CASGLGTGGLPQYF
TRBD2	TRBV9	.	TRBJ2-5	TGTGCCAGCAGCCCCCTCCTAGCGGGGGCCGACGGAAGAGAGACCCAGTACTTC	CASSPLLAGADGRETQYF
TRBD2	TRBV3-1/TRBV3-2	.	TRBJ2-1	TGTGCCAGCAGCCCCCTAAGCGGGGGGGCCTCCTACAATGAGCAGTTCTTC	CASSPLSGGASYNEQFF
.	TRBV25-1	.	TRBJ1-5	TGTGCCAGCAGTGAGGGCTCAGGCAATCAGCCCCAGCATTTT	CASSEGSGNQPQHF
.	TRBV2	.	TRBJ1-6	TGTGCCAGCATGAAATCGAGCTCCTATAATTCACCCCTCCACTTT	CASMKSSSYNSPLHF
.	TRBV10-1	.	TRBJ1-2	TGCGCCACCCTCTACTATGGCTACACCTTC	CATLYYGYTF
TRBD1	TRBV3-1/TRBV3-2	.	TRBJ1-2	TGTGCCAGCAGCCAACGGACAGGGGGCGCCCCGGGGGGCTACACCTTC	CASSQRTGGAPGGYTF
TRBD2	TRBV5-4	.	TRBJ2-2	TGTGCCAGCAGCTTGGCCCCACTTGAGAGGGGAGGGACCGGGGAGCTGTTTTTT	CASSLAPLERGGTGELFF
TRBD2	TRBV9	.	TRBJ2-1	TGTGCCAGCAGCGGGGGGACTAGCGGAAGCTCCTACAATGAGCAGTTCTTC	CASSGGTSGSSYNEQFF
TRBD1	TRBV14	.	TRBJ1-6	TGTGCCAGCAGCCCCGGACAGGGGCATAATTCACCCCTCCACTTT	CASSPGQGHNSPLHF
.	TRBV10-3	.	TRBJ2-5	TGTGCCATCAGTGAGTCTAGGGGCGAAAGGGAGACCCAGTACTTC	CAISESRGERETQYF
TRBD2	TRBV9	.	TRBJ2-2	TGTGCCAGCAGCGTAGCTGCCCAGCGGGGGGGCTTTGGCACCGGGGAGCTGTTTTTT	CASSVAAQRGGFGTGELFF
TRBD1	TRBV2	.	TRBJ2-1	TGTGCCAGCACTGAACAAGGACAGGGGGACAATGAGCAGTTCTTC	CASTEQGQGDNEQFF
.	TRBV6-1	.	TRBJ1-3	TGTGCCAGCAGTTTCCGGGGAAACACCATATATTTT	CASSFRGNTIYF
.	TRBV12-3/TRBV12-4	.	TRBJ1-2	TGTGCCAGCAGTTTTCCAGGGCCCTATGGCTACACCTTC	CASSFPGPYGYTF
.	TRBV3-1/TRBV3-2	.	TRBJ2-3	TGTGCCAGCAGCCTAGGACAGGCTGGGAGGACAGATACGCAGTATTTT	CASSLGQAGRTDTQYF
TRBD1	TRBV6-5	.	TRBJ2-1	TGTGCCAGCAGCCAAGGGGACAGGGGGTGGGCAGAGCAGTTCTTC	CASSQGDRGWAEQFF
.	TRBV2	.	TRBJ2-5	TGTGCCAGCAGTCTGAGCCCTCCAGAGACCCAGTACTTC	CASSLSPPETQYF
.	TRBV27	.	TRBJ2-7	TGTGCCAGCAGCCGCAGGCCAGGCGACTACGAGCAGTACTTC	CASSRRPGDYEQYF
TRBD1	TRBV5-5	.	TRBJ2-7	TGTGCCAGCAGCTTCCGGGACAGGGAAACTGAGCAGTACTTC	CASSFRDRETEQYF
TRBD2	TRBV5-5	.	TRBJ2-5	TGTGCCAGCAGCCCCCGGCGTAGCGGGGGGACCCAAGAGACCCAGTACTTC	CASSPRRSGGTQETQYF
.	TRBV10-2	.	TRBJ2-2	TGCGCCAGCAGTAAAGGGCAGGGCGTAAGGGAGCTGTTTTTT	CASSKGQGVRELFF
.	TRBV20-1	.	TRBJ1-2	TGCAGTGCCAGACGGAGGGAAGGCTACACCTTC	CSARRREGYTF
TRBD1	TRBV19	.	TRBJ2-2	TGTGCCAGTATGGGGACAGGAGACACCGGGGAGCTGTTTTTT	CASMGTGDTGELFF
.	TRBV10-2	.	TRBJ2-7	TGCGCCAGCAGTGAAGGGGAAGGGCTCGAGCAGTACTTC	CASSEGEGLEQYF